What follows is one T cell receptor beta chain and its context. Its cognate antigen has yet to be identified. Qualities for individual bases were not recorded, and no much larger clone is one base off. The record originates from a study of T-cell reconstitution after alpha-beta-depleted transplantation in children (dated by TCRdb to 2016 to 2017). As for the study more broadly: Using TCR repertoire profiling, the study followed T-cell immune reconstitution in a quantitative way in children after TCRalphabeta/CD19-depleted allogeneic hematopoietic cell transplantation.

Trimming removed 4 bases from V and 1 base from J, leaving 13 bases between the germline ends. The CDR3 covers 15 residues, taking in both the cysteine and the phenylalanine. CDR3 DNA only is kept here, 45 bases in frame from base 1. Summary of the overall study and its limitations: In some patients, the high TCRbeta diversity seen at day 60 was put down to recipient T cells and intrathymic progenitors that had survived conditioning. Over the following months the frequencies of hyperexpanded clones went down, and after one year T-cell counts and TCRbeta diversity were mostly credited to newly produced T cells. The apparently early recovery of alphabetaT-cell counts about two months after transplant reportedly depended on only several hundred rapidly expanded clones that came from non-depleted graft cells.

Library construction relied on PCR. Reads for this sample came from an Illumina HiSeq 2500. To normalize quantification of the TCRbeta repertoire, the TCR libraries were built with molecular barcoding that relied on unique molecular identifiers. TCRdb reprocessed the public reads (quality trimming at Q25 with fastp, clone calling with MiXCR) and kept in-frame beta chains. When rows share a CDR3 protein, they turn into one entry using the most common DNA and genes. The sample has approximately 490,000 distinct CDR3 sequences on record, about 10% of them singletons. The top ten clones comprise about 2.1% of the sample. The treatment or condition label of this sample denotes: allogeneic hematopoietic cell transplantation with graft depleted of TCRalphabeta T cells and CD19 B cells. TCRalphabeta/CD19-depleted allogeneic hematopoietic cell grafts were given to the transplant recipients, all of whom were children.

The sequence derives from a child younger than 10 with inherited bone marrow failure, due to receive a stem cell transplant. The chain joins TRBV12-3 or TRBV12-4 to TRBJ1-1, with the D gene not confidently named. The sequencing here drew on PBMCs, taken before TCRalphabeta/CD19-depleted stem cell transplant. The sequenced DNA is TGTGCCAGCAGTTCCCAACCCCATCGGAACACTGAAGCTTTCTTT. This is translated as CASSSQPHRNTEAFF.